Here is one T cell receptor (beta chain) with its context. What it binds is not known. The study made its TCR cDNA through 5'RACE template switching. That step introduced a universal primer site along with UMIs. TCRdb reanalysed the 5' RACE reads using MiXCR and keeps one entry per CDR3 protein. The table shows 170,000 or so distinct CDR3 sequences, with approximately 10% occurring only once. These data are taken from a study of T cells after yellow fever vaccination. Germline lookup yields CDR1 WSHSY and CDR2 SAAADI. CDR3 length: 12 residues. The V end was cut by 4 bases, the J end by 8 bases, with 11 bases between. Overall study findings and caveats: Clonotypes appearing in both CD4 and CD8 compartments existed, and their share was small.

The sequences come from CD8+ T cells sorted from PBMCs, collected 45 days after the yellow fever booster vaccination. The clonotype comes from a man younger than 35 who received the YFV17D yellow fever vaccine. The chain recombines TRBV10-2 with TRBJ2-5; unclear D gene. The CDR3 DNA reads as TGCGCCAGCAGTGTCTGGCGAAAAACCCAGTACTTC. Its protein is CASSVWRKTQYF.